Listed below are T cell receptor beta chains from one sample, sequenced in a study of blood T cell repertoires in COVID-19. Measured with immunoSEQ multiplex PCR; TCRdb has only the in-frame clones, and not every one. The repertoire holds roughly 300,000 clones, with 87% as singletons. Sequenced input: PBMCs or T cells enriched from blood (not recorded which). The receptors stem from a woman in her 30s who had recovered from COVID-19. Each CDR3 is given with its conserved first and last residue. A D gene is named only where the DNA matches it firmly. Clone sizes are given selectively: once, few, many, or a class where the clone is expanded.

d_call clone_size j_call v_call cdr3_aa cdr3_nt
NA NA TRBJ1-3 TRBV7-6 CATSQGTGNTIYF TGTGCCACCTCCCAGGGGACTGGAAACACCATATATTTT
TRBD1 NA TRBJ2-5 TRBV15 CATSRDITGEQETQYF TGTGCCACCAGCAGAGATATAACAGGGGAACAAGAGACCCAGTACTTC
TRBD1 NA TRBJ2-1 TRBV5-1 CASSLGGTGLVF TGCGCCAGCAGCTTGGGCGGGACAGGGTTAGTCTTC
NA NA TRBJ1-1 TRBV19 CASSMRNIQAFF TGTGCCAGTAGTATGAGGAACATTCAGGCTTTCTTT
NA NA TRBJ2-2 TRBV12-3/TRBV12-4 CASSPGDTGELFF TGTGCCAGCAGTCCAGGGGACACCGGGGAGCTGTTTTTT
NA NA TRBJ2-3 TRBV11-2 CASSLRGGPPVGDTQYF TGTGCCAGCAGCTTACGTGGGGGCCCCCCGGTGGGAGATACGCAGTATTTT
TRBD2 NA TRBJ2-2 TRBV24-1 CATSESGGARTGELFF TGTGCCACCAGTGAAAGCGGGGGGGCGCGCACCGGGGAGCTGTTTTTT
TRBD1 NA TRBJ1-1 TRBV7-8 CASSPRMAGGTEAFF TGTGCCAGCAGCCCTCGCATGGCAGGGGGCACTGAAGCTTTCTTT
NA once TRBJ1-1 TRBV10-3 CAISDGRGVNTEAFF TGTGCCATCAGTGATGGGCGGGGGGTGAACACTGAAGCTTTCTTT
NA NA TRBJ1-1 TRBV12-5 CASGQGGVGWTEAFF TGTGCTAGTGGTCAAGGGGGAGTAGGGTGGACTGAAGCTTTCTTT
NA NA TRBJ1-4 TRBV9 CASSPQGYNEKLFF TGTGCCAGCAGCCCTCAGGGTTATAATGAAAAACTGTTTTTT
NA NA TRBJ1-2 TRBV14 CASSPSTGLYGYTF TGTGCCAGCAGCCCGTCGACAGGTCTCTATGGCTACACCTTC
NA NA TRBJ2-3 TRBV5-5 CASSPGRGLSDTQYF TGTGCCAGCAGCCCAGGCAGAGGGTTGTCAGATACGCAGTATTTT
TRBD1 NA TRBJ1-1 TRBV29-1 CSVGFTGGAHTEAFF TGCAGCGTTGGGTTTACAGGGGGAGCCCACACTGAAGCTTTCTTT
NA once TRBJ2-5 TRBV6-5 CASSYEPGASPKTQYF TGTGCCAGCAGTTACGAGCCGGGAGCCTCCCCGAAGACCCAGTACTTC
NA NA TRBJ1-2 TRBV30 CAWSVGLAGYTF TGTGCCTGGAGTGTAGGCTTAGCGGGCTACACCTTC
TRBD1 NA TRBJ1-6 TRBV2 CATASGQGFRSPLHF TGTGCCACAGCATCGGGACAGGGGTTTCGCTCACCCCTCCACTTT
NA NA TRBJ1-5 TRBV5-6 CASSLYSTNQPQHF TGTGCCAGCAGCTTGTATTCAACTAATCAGCCCCAGCATTTT
NA once TRBJ1-6 TRBV7-9 CASLGPRGISPLHF TGTGCCAGCTTAGGTCCAAGGGGCATTTCACCCCTCCACTTT
TRBD1 NA TRBJ1-1 TRBV28 CASTPQGTEAFF TGTGCCAGCACCCCACAGGGGACTGAAGCTTTCTTT
NA NA TRBJ2-7 TRBV3-1/TRBV3-2 CASSRGWAYEQYF TGTGCCAGCAGCCGAGGCTGGGCCTACGAGCAGTACTTC
NA NA TRBJ2-7 TRBV3-1/TRBV3-2 CASSPLSSYEQYF TGTGCCAGCAGCCCGCTGAGCTCCTACGAGCAGTACTTC
TRBD1 NA TRBJ2-7 TRBV3-1/TRBV3-2 CASSQVPGGYEQYF TGTGCCAGCAGCCAAGTCCCAGGGGGCTACGAGCAGTACTTC
TRBD1 NA TRBJ1-1 TRBV18 CASSPPQGADTEAFF TGTGCCAGCTCACCACCGCAGGGGGCGGACACTGAAGCTTTCTTT